This T cell receptor (beta chain) was recovered during a study of human T cells and chemical hapten exposure. The wider study: DPC 0.01% went on the upper back by patch test, with reading at 6 days. TCR yields per sample varied mostly from small pooled library volume differences. Study results and limitations: Expanded TCR sets contained significantly more large CDR3 similarity clusters than controls.

Time point noted: patch test 2, 6 weeks after DPC sensitization. Treatment denoted: therapeutic diphenylcyclopropenone sensitization with weekly scalp DPC. From the RACE reads, TCRdb called clonotypes with MiXCR, one entry per CDR3 protein. The sample includes 330,000 or so distinct CDR3 sequences, about 6% seen only once; the top ten take around 6.1%. This clonotype came up many times. Antigen unknown. Sequences were derived from whole blood, sampled in connection with sensitization to the hapten diphenylcyclopropenone (DPC). The receptor was isolated from a woman between 18 and 30 years old with alopecia areata. Some clones in this sample may be carry-over from other donors' samples.

As DNA, the CDR3 is TGTGCCAGCCTAGAACAGGGGAAACTCTACGAGCAGTACTTC. Its protein is CASLEQGKLYEQYF. V usage is TRBV6-1 and J usage is TRBJ2-7, with 7 nucleotides matching TRBD1. V shed 8 bases, J shed 3 bases, and the junction held 10 bases outside the gene matches. This CDR3 has 14 residues. Germline V CDR1 and CDR2: MNHNS, SASEGT.